These 24 T cell receptor beta chains share one sample of origin, sequenced in a study of blood T cell repertoires in COVID-19. Profiling relied on immunoSEQ multiplex PCR, and the TCRdb table lists in-frame clones only, not all of them. The sample holds approximately 150,000 clones, approximately 82% seen once. The sequenced material came from peripheral blood. The receptors derive from a man in his 60s with active or convalescent COVID-19.

The chain links TRBV6-5 to TRBJ2-7; 12 bases agree with TRBD1. Germline-derived CDR1 and CDR2 are MNHEY and SVGAGI. The length of the CDR3 is 15 residues. V lost 2 bases, J lost 3 bases, and 2 bases stayed unmatched. In nucleotides, the CDR3 is TGTGCCAGCAGTTACCGGGACAGGGGGCTCTACGAGCAGTACTTC. Its translation is CASSYRDRGLYEQYF.

This clone has just one count. V usage is TRBV5-6 and J usage is TRBJ2-5, with 8 positions matching TRBD1. V gave up 0 bases and J gave up 1 base; unmatched junction bases: 2. The germline gives CDR1 SGHDT, CDR2 YYEEEE. This CDR3 spans 15 amino acids. CDR3 coding DNA: TGTGCCAGCAGCTTGGCCGGGACAGGCCAAGAGACCCAGTACTTC. Translated: CASSLAGTGQETQYF.

DNA of the CDR3: TGTGCCAGCAGCTTAAACCAGATGGCAGATACGCAGTATTTT. This codes for CASSLNQMADTQYF. The chain joins TRBV11-3 to TRBJ2-3; D is undetermined. CDR1 SGHNT and CDR2 YENEEA come from the germline V gene. V was clipped by 2 bases and J by 4 bases, with 10 bases between them. This CDR3 region has 14 residues.

Here the CDR3 DNA reads TGTGCCAGCAGTTTAAGGGTGAGAGGGTTAATTGGCTCCTATAATTCACCCCTCCACTTT. Its protein is CASSLRVRGLIGSYNSPLHF. The chain has TRBV27 and TRBJ1-6; no firm D call. This CDR3 is 20 amino acids long. The V gene's germline CDR1 is MNHEY and CDR2 SMNVEV (reference sequence). Trimming left V 2 bases short and J 0 bases short, with 20 bases between.

The V call is TRBV18, the J call TRBJ2-1, with 7 nucleotides matching TRBD2. This CDR3 is 18 amino acids long. V lost 3 bases and J lost 0; bases outside the gene matches: 11. The germline gives CDR1 KGHSH, CDR2 LQKENI. CDR3 sequence reads: CASSPLGGTTSSYNEQFF. In nucleotides, the CDR3 is TGTGCCAGCTCACCCCTAGGTGGGACTACGAGCTCCTACAATGAGCAGTTCTTC. The full variable domain, in which reference TRBV18 and TRBJ2-1 provide the parts outside the CDR3, is NAGVMQNPRHLVRRRGQEARLRCSPMKGHSHVYWYRQLPEEGLKFMVYLQKENIIDESGMPKERFSAEFPKEGPSILRIQQVVRGDSAAYFCASSPLGGTTSSYNEQFFGPGTRLTVL.

This clone was picked up a small number of times. This sequence joins TRBV6-5 and TRBJ1-5; the match to TRBD1 covers 7 bases. Germline V gene data show CDR1 as MNHEY and CDR2 as SVGAGI. Germline trimming cut 5 bases from V and 7 bases from J; bases unmatched to any gene: 5. The CDR3 spans 13 residues. The CDR3 DNA follows: TGTGCCAGCAGTCCACAGGGGCACCAGCCCCAGCATTTT. Its translation is CASSPQGHQPQHF.

V usage is TRBV7-9 and J usage is TRBJ1-4; D remains unclear. The CDR3 runs 15 residues. The germline V and J ends were trimmed by 1 base and 8 bases, with 14 bases remaining between them. CDR1 SEHNR and CDR2 FQNEAQ come from the germline V gene (reference sequence). CDR3 DNA: TGTGCCAGCAGCTTAGAGGCAGGACTCACGGAAAAACTGTTTTTT. Translation: CASSLEAGLTEKLFF.

The chain is built from TRBV7-8 and TRBJ2-7; 10 positions match TRBD2. Germline values: CDR1 SGHVS, CDR2 FQNEAQ. Unmatched junction bases numbered 19, after V lost 5 bases and J lost 3 bases. The CDR3 is made up of 19 amino acids. This chain's CDR3 is CASSQSTHLAGGRYYEQYF. The DNA of the CDR3 is TGTGCCAGCAGCCAAAGTACCCACTTAGCGGGGGGCAGATACTACGAGCAGTACTTC.

The CDR3 DNA follows: TGCGCCAGCAGCAATACTGCCGGAGGGCCCCAGCATTTT. This codes for CASSNTAGGPQHF. The chain combines TRBV5-1 with TRBJ1-5; D is uncertain. Germline CDR1 reads SGHRS; CDR2 reads YFSETQ. This CDR3 has 13 amino acids. V shed 4 bases and J shed 9 bases, with 14 bases lying between them.

This rearrangement joins TRBV10-2 to TRBJ1-2; TRBD1 matches at 7 bases. The CDR3 spans 15 residues. From germline, CDR1 is WSHSY and CDR2 SAAADI. V was clipped by 3 bases and J by 6 bases; unmatched bases: 10. The CDR3 nucleotides read TGCGCCAGCAGTGAATCGGCAGGGGGGTCGGATGGCTACACCTTC. This codes for CASSESAGGSDGYTF.

CDR3 in DNA: TGTGCCAGCAGTGAGGGGAGCTCCTATAATTCACCCCTCCACTTT. It is translated as CASSEGSSYNSPLHF. J is TRBJ1-6 and V is TRBV6-1; the D is unclear. In germline, CDR1 is MNHNS, CDR2 SASEGT. V lost 3 bases to trimming and J lost 0 bases, with 6 bases between them. This CDR3 is built from 15 residues.

The CDR3 bases are TGTGCCAGCACCAGGGCATCCTACGAGCAGTACTTC. This encodes CASTRASYEQYF. V and J are TRBV6-5 and TRBJ2-7; TRBD1 is a possible D gene (5 bases). There are 12 residues in the CDR3. Germline-derived CDR1 and CDR2 are MNHEY and SVGAGI. Trimming cost V 7 bases and J 1 base, with 8 bases left between them.

This clone has more than one count but fewer than ten. The V and J genes are TRBV5-1 and TRBJ1-2; 9 nucleotides line up with TRBD1. Germline lookup yields CDR1 SGHRS and CDR2 YFSETQ. This CDR3 has 18 residues. V was clipped by 4 bases and J by 4 bases; unmatched bases: 17. The CDR3 reads CASSQTNPGQGMSYGYTF. CDR3 bases: TGCGCCAGCAGCCAAACTAATCCAGGACAGGGGATGTCCTATGGCTACACCTTC. Looking up the rest from reference TRBV5-1 and TRBJ1-2 gives the full variable domain: KAGVTQTPRYLIKTRGQQVTLSCSPISGHRSVSWYQQTPGQGLQFLFEYFSETQRNKGNFPGRFSGRQFSNSRSEMNVSTLELGDSALYLCASSQTNPGQGMSYGYTFGSGTRLTVV.

The V call is TRBV4-1, the J call TRBJ2-5, with 10 bases lining up with TRBD1. V was pared by 1 base and J by 3 bases, with 8 bases of the junction left unmatched. The CDR3 loop spans 17 amino acids. Germline CDR1 and CDR2: MGHRA and YSYEKL. CDR3 loop: CASSQGYYGQGEETQYF. DNA for the CDR3: TGCGCCAGCAGCCAAGGGTATTACGGACAGGGGGAAGAGACCCAGTACTTC.

V and J are TRBV4-3 and TRBJ2-2; D is possibly TRBD1 (7 bases). CDR1 is LGHNA and CDR2 is YSLEER in the germline V gene. The V end lost 0 bases, the J end lost 5 bases, and 16 bases lay between the germline ends. There are 17 residues in the CDR3. CDR3 nucleotide sequence: TGCGCCAGCAGCCAAGACGGGAGACAGGGAAGGACCGGGGAGCTGTTTTTT. Protein product: CASSQDGRQGRTGELFF.

This clone was detected a few times. The chain couples TRBV7-9 to TRBJ1-2, with D possibly being TRBD1 (6 bases). This CDR3 comprises 14 residues. The germline V gene encodes CDR1 SEHNR and CDR2 FQNEAQ (reference sequence). V lost 4 bases, J lost 5 bases, and 14 bases lay in between. CDR3: CASSSAIRGYGYTF. In nucleotides, the CDR3 is TGTGCCAGCAGCTCGGCAATCAGGGGTTATGGCTACACCTTC.

This chain uses TRBV28 with TRBJ1-2; D is undetermined. V dropped 1 base and J dropped 3 bases, with 18 bases sitting between them. This CDR3 is built from 17 residues. The germline V gene has CDR1 MDHEN and CDR2 SYDVKM. The CDR3 sequence is CASSLSSGRTRYYGYTF. DNA for the CDR3: TGTGCCAGCAGTTTATCCAGTGGACGGACTCGGTACTATGGCTACACCTTC.

The chain links TRBV30 to TRBJ1-2; D possibly corresponds to TRBD1 (6 bases). Deletions cut 6 bases from V and 5 bases from J, with 16 bases between. CDR3 length equals 13 residues. In germline, CDR1 is GTSNPN, CDR2 SVGIG (reference sequence). CDR3 residues: CACRPTGRYGYTF. CDR3 nucleotide sequence: TGTGCCTGCCGCCCGACAGGACGGTATGGCTACACCTTC.

V and J are TRBV5-5 and TRBJ2-3, with 12 bases lining up with TRBD2. Germline-derived CDR1 and CDR2 are SGHKS and YYEKEE (reference sequence). The CDR3 totals 19 residues. Unmatched junction bases numbered 9, after V lost 1 base and J lost 0 bases. The CDR3: CASSLRKTSGGLSTDTQYF. In nucleotides, the CDR3 is TGTGCCAGCAGCTTGAGAAAAACTAGCGGGGGGTTAAGCACAGATACGCAGTATTTT.

The chain carries TRBV30 and TRBJ2-1, with 11 bases fitting TRBD2. J lost 4 bases, V lost 4 bases, and 6 bases had no gene match. CDR1 and CDR2 from the germline V gene are GTSNPN and SVGIG (reference sequence). CDR3 length: 15 residues. CDR3 loop: CAWTYGTSGYNEQFF. The DNA for the CDR3 is TGTGCCTGGACCTACGGGACTAGCGGTTACAATGAGCAGTTCTTC. The full variable domain, completed using reference TRBV30 and TRBJ2-1, is SQTIHQWPATLVQPVGSPLSLECTVEGTSNPNLYWYRQAAGRGLQLLFYSVGIGQISSEVPQNLSASRPQDRQFILSSKKLLLSDSGFYLCAWTYGTSGYNEQFFGPGTRLTVL.

This clone was seen a few times. The J gene is TRBJ1-2, the V gene TRBV7-2; D is possibly TRBD1 (6 bases). CDR3 length: 14 residues. The ends were cut back, 5 bases at V and 3 bases at J, with 13 bases in the middle. Germline V gene data show CDR1 as SGHTA and CDR2 as FQGNSA. The CDR3, as DNA: TGTGCCAGCAGCCTGCGGACAGTAGACTATGGCTACACCTTC. Translated: CASSLRTVDYGYTF.

The genes are TRBV18 and TRBJ1-1, with 8 bases matching TRBD1. CDR3 length: 14 amino acids. Germline CDR1 is KGHSH and CDR2 is LQKENI. The V and J ends lost 5 bases and 1 base, in that order; junction bases with no gene match: 3. The CDR3 is CASSSGTGNTEAFF. The CDR3 DNA reads as TGTGCCAGCTCATCCGGGACAGGGAACACTGAAGCTTTCTTT.

This clone was observed a handful of times. V usage is TRBV10-3 and J usage is TRBJ1-2; TRBD1 might be the D (5 bases). Germline assignment: CDR1 ENHRY and CDR2 SYGVKD. The V end lost 6 bases, the J end lost 2 bases, and 10 bases lay between the germline ends. This CDR3 spans 13 amino acids. The CDR3 DNA reads TGTGCCATCAGCCTACAGGAAAACTATGGCTACACCTTC. As protein: CAISLQENYGYTF.

The CDR3 is CATSDPGQGGGYTF. Here the CDR3 DNA reads TGTGCCACCAGTGATCCGGGACAGGGGGGCGGCTACACCTTC. This chain connects TRBV24-1 to TRBJ1-2, with TRBD1 matching 11 bases. This CDR3 is 14 amino acids long. Trimming at V came to 3 bases and at J to 8 bases, leaving 4 bases not matched to a gene. Germline loops: CDR1 KGHDR, CDR2 SFDVKD.